This T cell receptor beta chain came from a study of T cells in Graves' hyperthyroidism and ophthalmopathy. Patients aged 18 to 65 had newly diagnosed hyperthyroidism lasting under 2 months. There are 14 residues in the CDR3. Trimming stripped 0 bases from V and 7 bases from J, with 10 bases between. Germline V gene lookup returns CDR1 SGHTA and CDR2 FQGTGA. The investigators amplified TCR beta CDR3 regions from RNA transcripts. The HTBI primer set served for first-round RT-PCR of the TCR CDR3. TCRdb reprocessed the multiplex PCR reads with MiXCR, giving one entry per CDR3 protein. The sample lists a few hundred thousand distinct CDR3 sequences, 18% occurring once. Overall study findings and caveats: A 13 V-J model separated ophthalmopathy from stable hyperthyroidism.

Details on this clonotype: What it binds is unknown.

Sequencing was carried out using blood. The chain uses TRBV7-3 and TRBJ2-1, with a possible D match to TRBD1 (5 bases). The TCR sequence derives from a woman between 45 and 60 years old with Graves' hyperthyroidism. The CDR3 protein is CASSLTFAGNEQFF. CDR3 nucleotide sequence: TGTGCCAGCAGCTTAACTTTTGCAGGGAATGAGCAGTTCTTC.